This T cell receptor beta chain derives from a study of cytomegalovirus exposure and HLA in healthy donors. Study-wide findings and caveats: Altogether, 150 to 200 TCR beta chains were recorded as cytomegalovirus-associated.

PCR was performed using 60 Vbeta and 13 Jbeta primers. The method was immunoSEQ multiplex PCR; TCRdb's version includes in-frame clones alone and lacks a portion of them. The top ten clones hold 3% to 4% of a sample with about 100,000 clones, around 80% of them seen once. Comments on this clone: Its antigen is unidentified.

The CDR3 covers 15 residues. Germline assignment: CDR1 LGHNA and CDR2 YNFKEQ. The clonotype originates from a woman aged 45-59 years in good health and CMV-seropositive. The chain recombines TRBV4-2 with TRBJ2-5; possibly TRBD1 for D (5 bases). The DNA end lines up better with TRBJ2-7; the J call may be wrong. Material for sequencing was PBMCs. CDR3 bases: TGTGCCAGCAGCCAAGTTACAGGTCCAAACTACGAGCAGTACTTC. Its translation: CASSQVTGPNYEQYF.